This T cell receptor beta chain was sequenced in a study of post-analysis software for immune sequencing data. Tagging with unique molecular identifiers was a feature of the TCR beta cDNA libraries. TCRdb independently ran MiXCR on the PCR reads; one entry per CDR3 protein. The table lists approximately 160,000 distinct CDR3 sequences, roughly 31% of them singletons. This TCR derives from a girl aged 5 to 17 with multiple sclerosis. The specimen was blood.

In nucleotides, the CDR3 is TGCAGTGCGACCCGGGACAGGGTTGAAAAACTGTTTTTT. Translating it yields CSATRDRVEKLFF. The chain carries TRBV20-1 and TRBJ1-4; 9 bases match TRBD1. J lost 7 bases, V lost 6 bases, and 6 bases had no gene match. Germline lookup yields CDR1 DFQATT and CDR2 SNEGSKA (reference sequence). The CDR3 is 13 amino acids.